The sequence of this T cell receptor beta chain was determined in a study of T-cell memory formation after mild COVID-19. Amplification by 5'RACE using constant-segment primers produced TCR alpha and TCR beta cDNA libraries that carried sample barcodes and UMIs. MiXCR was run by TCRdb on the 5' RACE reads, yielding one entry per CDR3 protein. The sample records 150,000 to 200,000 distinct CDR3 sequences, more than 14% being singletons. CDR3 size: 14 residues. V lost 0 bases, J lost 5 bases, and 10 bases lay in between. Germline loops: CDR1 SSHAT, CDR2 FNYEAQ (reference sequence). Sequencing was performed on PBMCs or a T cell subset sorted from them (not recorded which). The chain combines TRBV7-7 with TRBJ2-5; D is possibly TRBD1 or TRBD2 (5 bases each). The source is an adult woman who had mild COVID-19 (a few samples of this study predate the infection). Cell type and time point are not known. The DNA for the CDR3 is TGTGCCAGCAGCTTAGCGGGGGTCTTGGAGACCCAGTACTTC. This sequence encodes CASSLAGVLETQYF.